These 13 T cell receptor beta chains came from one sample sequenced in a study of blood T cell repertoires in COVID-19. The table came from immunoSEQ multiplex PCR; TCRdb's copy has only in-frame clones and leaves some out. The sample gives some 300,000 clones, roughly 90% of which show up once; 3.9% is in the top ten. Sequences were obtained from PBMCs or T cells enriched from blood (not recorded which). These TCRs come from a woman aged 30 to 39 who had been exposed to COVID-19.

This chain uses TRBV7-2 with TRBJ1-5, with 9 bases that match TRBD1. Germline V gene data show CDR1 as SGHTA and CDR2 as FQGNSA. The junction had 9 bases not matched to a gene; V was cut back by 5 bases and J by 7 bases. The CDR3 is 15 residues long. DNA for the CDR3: TGTGCCAGCAGCCTGAGTACTACAGGGGGCCAGCCCCAGCATTTT. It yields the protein CASSLSTTGGQPQHF.

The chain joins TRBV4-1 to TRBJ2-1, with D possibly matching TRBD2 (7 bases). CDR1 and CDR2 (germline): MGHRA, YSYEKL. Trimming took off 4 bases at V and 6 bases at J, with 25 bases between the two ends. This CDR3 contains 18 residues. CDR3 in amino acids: CASSLAPWAGGPVNEQFF. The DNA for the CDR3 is TGCGCCAGCAGCCTTGCCCCATGGGCCGGGGGGCCGGTCAATGAGCAGTTCTTC.

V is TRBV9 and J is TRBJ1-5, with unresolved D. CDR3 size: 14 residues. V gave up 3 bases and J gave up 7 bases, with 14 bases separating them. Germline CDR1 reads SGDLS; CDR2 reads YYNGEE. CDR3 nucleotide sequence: TGTGCCAGCAGCGGAGGGTTCCCGGAGCAGCCCCAGCATTTT. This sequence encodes CASSGGFPEQPQHF.

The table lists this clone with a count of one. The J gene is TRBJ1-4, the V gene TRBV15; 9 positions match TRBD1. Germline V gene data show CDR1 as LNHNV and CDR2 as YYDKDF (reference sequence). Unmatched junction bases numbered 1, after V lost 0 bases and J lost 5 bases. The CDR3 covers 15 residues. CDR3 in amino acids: CATSRDGQGNEKLFF. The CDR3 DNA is TGTGCCACCAGCAGAGATGGACAGGGGAATGAAAAACTGTTTTTT.

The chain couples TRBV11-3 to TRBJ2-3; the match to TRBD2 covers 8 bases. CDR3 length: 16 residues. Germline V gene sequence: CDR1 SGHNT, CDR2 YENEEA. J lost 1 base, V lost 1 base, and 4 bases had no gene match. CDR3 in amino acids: CASSLGSGGRTDTQYF. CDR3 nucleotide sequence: TGTGCCAGCAGCTTAGGTTCGGGGGGGCGCACAGATACGCAGTATTTT. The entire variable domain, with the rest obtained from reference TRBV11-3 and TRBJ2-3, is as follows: EAGVVQSPRYKIIEKKQPVAFWCNPISGHNTLYWYLQNLGQGPELLIRYENEEAVDDSQLPKDRFSAERLKGVDSTLKIQPAELGDSAVYLCASSLGSGGRTDTQYFGPGTRLTVL.

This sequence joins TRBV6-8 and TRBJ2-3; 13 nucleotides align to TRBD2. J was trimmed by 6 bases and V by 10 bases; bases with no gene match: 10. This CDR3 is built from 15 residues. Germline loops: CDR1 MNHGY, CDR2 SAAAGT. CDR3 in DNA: TGTGCCACCCAAACCGGGACTAGCGGGGAGGATACGCAGTATTTT. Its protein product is CATQTGTSGEDTQYF.

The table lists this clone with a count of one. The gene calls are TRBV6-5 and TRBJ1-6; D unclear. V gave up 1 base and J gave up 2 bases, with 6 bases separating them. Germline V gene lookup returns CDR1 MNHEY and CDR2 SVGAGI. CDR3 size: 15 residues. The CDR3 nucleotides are TGTGCCAGCAGTTACTGGAGACCCTATAATTCACCCCTCCACTTT. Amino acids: CASSYWRPYNSPLHF.

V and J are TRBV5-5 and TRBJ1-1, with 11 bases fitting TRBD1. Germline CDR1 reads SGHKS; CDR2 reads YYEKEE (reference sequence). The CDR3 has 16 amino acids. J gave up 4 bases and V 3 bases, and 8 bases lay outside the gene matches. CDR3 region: CASSSPSGTGGTEAFF. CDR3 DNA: TGTGCCAGCAGCTCACCTTCCGGGACAGGGGGCACTGAAGCTTTCTTT. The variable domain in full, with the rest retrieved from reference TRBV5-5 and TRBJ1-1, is DAGVTQSPTHLIKTRGQQVTLRCSPISGHKSVSWYQQVLGQGPQFIFQYYEKEERGRGNFPDRFSARQFPNYSSELNVNALLLGDSALYLCASSSPSGTGGTEAFFGQGTRLTVV.

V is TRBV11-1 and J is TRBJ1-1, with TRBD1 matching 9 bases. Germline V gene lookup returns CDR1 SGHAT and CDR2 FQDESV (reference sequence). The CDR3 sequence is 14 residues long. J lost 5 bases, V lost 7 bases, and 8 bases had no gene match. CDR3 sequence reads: CASITGQGRTEAFF. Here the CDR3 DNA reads TGTGCCAGCATTACGGGACAGGGCCGGACTGAAGCTTTCTTT.

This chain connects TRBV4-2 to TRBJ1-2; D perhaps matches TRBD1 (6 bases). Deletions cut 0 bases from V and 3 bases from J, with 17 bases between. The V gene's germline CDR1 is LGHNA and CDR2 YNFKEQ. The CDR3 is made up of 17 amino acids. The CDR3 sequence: CASSQDRGGLYHYGYTF. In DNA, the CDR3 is TGTGCCAGCAGCCAAGATAGGGGGGGCTTGTACCACTATGGCTACACCTTC.

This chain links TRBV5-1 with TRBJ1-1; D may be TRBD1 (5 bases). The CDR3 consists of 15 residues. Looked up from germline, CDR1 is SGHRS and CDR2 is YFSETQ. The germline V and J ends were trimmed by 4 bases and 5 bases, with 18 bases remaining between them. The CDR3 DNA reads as TGCGCCAGCAGCCCCGTCCAGGCCCGGGGGACTGAAGCTTTCTTT. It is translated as CASSPVQARGTEAFF.

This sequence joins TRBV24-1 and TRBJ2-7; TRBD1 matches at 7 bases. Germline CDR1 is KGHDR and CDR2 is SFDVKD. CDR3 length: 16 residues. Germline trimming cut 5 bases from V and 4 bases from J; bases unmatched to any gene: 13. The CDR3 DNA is TGTGCCACCAGTGCCAGAAACGGGGCAGGGGGTTACGAGCAGTACTTC. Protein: CATSARNGAGGYEQYF.

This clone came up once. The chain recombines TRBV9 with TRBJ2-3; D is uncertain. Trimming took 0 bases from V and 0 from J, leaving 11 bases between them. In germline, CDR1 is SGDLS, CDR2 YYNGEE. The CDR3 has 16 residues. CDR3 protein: CASSVDFGRSTDTQYF. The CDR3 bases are TGTGCCAGCAGCGTAGATTTCGGTCGCAGCACAGATACGCAGTATTTT.